A single sample is the source of the 2 T cell receptor beta chains below, sequenced in a study of blood T cell repertoires in COVID-19. Only in-frame clones appear in the TCRdb table, and some are missing; sequencing was by immunoSEQ multiplex PCR. The table has some 200,000 clones, 80% to 90% seen once. The specimen was peripheral blood. Source of these receptors: a woman aged 80 or older with acute or convalescent COVID-19.

The chain combines TRBV9 with TRBJ1-2, with TRBD1 matching 7 bases. The germline V gene has CDR1 SGDLS and CDR2 YYNGEE. The CDR3 is 13 amino acids. The J segment lost 4 bases and the V segment lost 3 bases, leaving 3 bases of the junction unmatched. This CDR3 is CASSATGTYGYTF. Here the CDR3 DNA reads TGTGCCAGCAGCGCGACAGGGACCTATGGCTACACCTTC.

The CDR3 here is CASRDRGVVETQYF. CDR3 nucleotide sequence: TGCGCCAGCCGCGACAGGGGCGTAGTGGAGACCCAGTACTTC. The V call is TRBV10-2, the J call TRBJ2-5; the match to TRBD1 covers 8 bases. This CDR3 comprises 14 residues. The germline gives CDR1 WSHSY, CDR2 SAAADI. Trimming removed 8 bases from V and 5 bases from J; junction bases left unmatched: 10.